This T cell receptor beta chain was observed in a study of blood T cells in healthy people across ages. V lost 3 bases and J lost 7, with 14 bases in between. There are 14 residues in the CDR3. CDR1 is MNHEY, CDR2 SMNVEV, per germline (reference sequence). Alongside a J-beta primer mix, a sample-barcoded 5' primer served in a second PCR lasting about 7 to 11 cycles. TCRdb analysed the 5' RACE reads with MiXCR anew, one entry per CDR3 protein. Of approximately 780,000 distinct CDR3 sequences in the sample, 20% to 30% are singletons; the top ten hold less than 3.5%. The same data also went into a second study, on T cells of mothers and their children. That investigation notes: Related mother-child pairs shared slightly more overlap than unrelated pairs, but the difference was non-significant.

This chain links TRBV27 with TRBJ2-3; TRBD2 might be the D (5 bases). The sequence came from a boy between 10 and 17 years old in good health. Sequenced material: blood. The CDR3: CASSLNGILNTQYF. The CDR3 DNA sequence: TGTGCCAGCAGTTTGAACGGGATTTTAAATACGCAGTATTTT.